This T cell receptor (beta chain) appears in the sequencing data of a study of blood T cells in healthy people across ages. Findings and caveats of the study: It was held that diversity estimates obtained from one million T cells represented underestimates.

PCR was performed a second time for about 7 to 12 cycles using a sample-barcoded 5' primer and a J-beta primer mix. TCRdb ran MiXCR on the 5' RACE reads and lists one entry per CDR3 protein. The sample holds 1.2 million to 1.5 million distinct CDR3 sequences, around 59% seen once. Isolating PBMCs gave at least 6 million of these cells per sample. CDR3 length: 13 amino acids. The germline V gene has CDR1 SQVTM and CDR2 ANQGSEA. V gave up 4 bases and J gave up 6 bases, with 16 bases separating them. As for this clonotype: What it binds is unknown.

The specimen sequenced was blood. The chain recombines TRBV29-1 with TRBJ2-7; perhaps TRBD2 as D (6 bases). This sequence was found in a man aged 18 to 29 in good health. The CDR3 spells CSVAGVSGREQYF. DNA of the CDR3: TGCAGCGTTGCCGGGGTTAGCGGACGCGAGCAGTACTTC.